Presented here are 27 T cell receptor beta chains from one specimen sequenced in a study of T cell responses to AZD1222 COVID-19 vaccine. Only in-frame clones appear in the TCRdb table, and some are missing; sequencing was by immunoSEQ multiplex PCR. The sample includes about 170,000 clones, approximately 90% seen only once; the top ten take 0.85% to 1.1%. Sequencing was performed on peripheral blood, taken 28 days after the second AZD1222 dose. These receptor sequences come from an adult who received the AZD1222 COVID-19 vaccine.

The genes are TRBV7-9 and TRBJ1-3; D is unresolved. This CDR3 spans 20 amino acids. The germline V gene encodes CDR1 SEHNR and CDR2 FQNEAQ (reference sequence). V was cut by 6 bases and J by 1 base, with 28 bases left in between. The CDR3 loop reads CASSRYEDVTGGASGNTIYF. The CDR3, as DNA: TGTGCCAGCAGTAGGTATGAGGACGTCACTGGCGGCGCTTCTGGAAACACCATATATTTT. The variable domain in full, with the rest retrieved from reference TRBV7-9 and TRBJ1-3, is DTGVSQNPRHKITKRGQNVTFRCDPISEHNRLYWYRQTLGQGPEFLTYFQNEAQLEKSRLLSDRFSAERPKGSFSTLEIQRTEQGDSAMYLCASSRYEDVTGGASGNTIYFGEGSWLTVV.

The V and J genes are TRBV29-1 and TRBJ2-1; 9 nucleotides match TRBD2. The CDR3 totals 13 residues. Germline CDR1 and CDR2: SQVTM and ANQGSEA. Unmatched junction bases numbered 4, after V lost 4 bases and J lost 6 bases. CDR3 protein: CSVAASGTNEQFF. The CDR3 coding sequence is TGCAGCGTTGCGGCTAGCGGGACCAATGAGCAGTTCTTC.

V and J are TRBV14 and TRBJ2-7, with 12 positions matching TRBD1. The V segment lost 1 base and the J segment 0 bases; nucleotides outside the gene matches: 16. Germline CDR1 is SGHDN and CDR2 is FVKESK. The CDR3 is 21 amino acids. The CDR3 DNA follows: TGTGCCAGCAGCCAAGGGTTTCGGTGGGGACAGGGGGCGCTTCCCTCCTACGAGCAGTACTTC. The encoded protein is CASSQGFRWGQGALPSYEQYF.

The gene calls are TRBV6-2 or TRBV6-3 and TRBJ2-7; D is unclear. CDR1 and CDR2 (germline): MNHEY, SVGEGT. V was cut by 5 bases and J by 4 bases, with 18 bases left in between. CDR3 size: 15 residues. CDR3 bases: TGTGCCAGCAGTCGCACTGGCTCGTGGGTATACGAGCAGTACTTC. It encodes CASSRTGSWVYEQYF.

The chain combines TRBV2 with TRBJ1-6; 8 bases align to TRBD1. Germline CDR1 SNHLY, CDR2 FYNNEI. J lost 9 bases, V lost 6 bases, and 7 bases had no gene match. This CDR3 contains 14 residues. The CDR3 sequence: CASRDRAGGSPLHF. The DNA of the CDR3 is TGTGCCAGCAGGGACAGGGCGGGAGGTTCACCCCTCCACTTT.

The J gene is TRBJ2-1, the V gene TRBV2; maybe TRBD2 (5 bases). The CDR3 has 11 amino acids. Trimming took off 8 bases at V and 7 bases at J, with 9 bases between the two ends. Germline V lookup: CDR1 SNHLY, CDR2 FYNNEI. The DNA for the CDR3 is TGTGCCAGCCTCTGGGAGAATGAGCAGTTCTTC. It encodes CASLWENEQFF.

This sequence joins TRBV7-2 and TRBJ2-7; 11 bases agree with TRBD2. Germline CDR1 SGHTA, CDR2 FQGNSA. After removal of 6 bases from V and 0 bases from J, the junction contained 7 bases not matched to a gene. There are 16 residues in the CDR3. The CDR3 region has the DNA TGTGCCAGCAGTCTCCAGGGACTAGCGGCCTCCTACGAGCAGTACTTC. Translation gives CASSLQGLAASYEQYF.

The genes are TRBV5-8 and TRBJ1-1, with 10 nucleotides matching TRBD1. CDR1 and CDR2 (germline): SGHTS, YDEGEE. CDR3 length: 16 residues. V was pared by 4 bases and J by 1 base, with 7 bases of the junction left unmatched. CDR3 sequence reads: CASSPGTGDANTEAFF. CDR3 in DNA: TGTGCCAGCAGCCCCGGGACAGGGGATGCGAACACTGAAGCTTTCTTT.

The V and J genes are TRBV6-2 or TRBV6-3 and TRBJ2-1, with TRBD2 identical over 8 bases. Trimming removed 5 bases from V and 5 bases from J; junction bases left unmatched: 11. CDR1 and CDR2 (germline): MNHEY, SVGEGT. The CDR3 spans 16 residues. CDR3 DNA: TGTGCCAGCAGTCCCCCGGGGGGGCGGGGGGACAATGAGCAGTTCTTC. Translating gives CASSPPGGRGDNEQFF.

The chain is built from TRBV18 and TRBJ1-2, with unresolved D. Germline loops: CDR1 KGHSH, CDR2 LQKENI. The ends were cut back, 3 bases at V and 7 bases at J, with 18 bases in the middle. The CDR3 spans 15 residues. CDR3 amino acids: CASSPLPALGSGYTF. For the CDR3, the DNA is TGTGCCAGCTCACCTTTACCGGCCCTAGGGAGTGGCTACACCTTC.

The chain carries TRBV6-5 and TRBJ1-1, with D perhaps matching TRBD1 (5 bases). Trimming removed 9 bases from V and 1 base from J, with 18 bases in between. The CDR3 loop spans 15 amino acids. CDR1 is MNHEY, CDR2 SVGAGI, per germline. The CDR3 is CASPWGVKPNTEAFF. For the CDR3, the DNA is TGTGCCAGTCCCTGGGGGGTTAAACCGAACACTGAAGCTTTCTTT.

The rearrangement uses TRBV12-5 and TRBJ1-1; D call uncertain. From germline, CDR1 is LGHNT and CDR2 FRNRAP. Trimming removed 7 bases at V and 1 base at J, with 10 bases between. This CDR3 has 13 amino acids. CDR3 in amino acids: CASEQTTNTEAFF. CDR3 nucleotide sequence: TGTGCTAGTGAGCAGACTACGAACACTGAAGCTTTCTTT.

In DNA form, the CDR3 reads TGCGCCAGCAGCTTTGAGGGAACCGGGGAGCTGTTTTTT. It codes for CASSFEGTGELFF. The chain carries TRBV5-1 and TRBJ2-2, with TRBD2 as a possible D gene (5 bases). Trimming removed 2 bases from V and 5 bases from J, with 7 bases in between. The CDR3 totals 13 residues. CDR1 and CDR2 (germline): SGHRS, YFSETQ.

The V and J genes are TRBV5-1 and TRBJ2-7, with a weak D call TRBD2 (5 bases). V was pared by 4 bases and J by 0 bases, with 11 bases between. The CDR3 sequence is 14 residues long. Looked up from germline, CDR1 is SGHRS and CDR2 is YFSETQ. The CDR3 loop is CASSRGRDSYEQYF. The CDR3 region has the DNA TGCGCCAGCAGCCGCGGACGGGACTCCTACGAGCAGTACTTC.

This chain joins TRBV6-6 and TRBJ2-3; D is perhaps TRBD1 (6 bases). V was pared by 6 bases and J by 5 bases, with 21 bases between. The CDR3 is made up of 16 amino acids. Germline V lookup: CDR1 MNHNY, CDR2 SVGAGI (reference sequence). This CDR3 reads CASSRTSAPGEDTQYF. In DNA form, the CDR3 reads TGTGCCAGCAGCCGGACGAGCGCCCCAGGGGAAGATACGCAGTATTTT.

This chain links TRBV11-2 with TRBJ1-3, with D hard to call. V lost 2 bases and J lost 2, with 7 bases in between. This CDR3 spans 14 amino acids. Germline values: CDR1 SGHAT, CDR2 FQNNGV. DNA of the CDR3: TGTGCCAGCAGCTTAAGGACGGCTGGAAACACCATATATTTT. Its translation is CASSLRTAGNTIYF.

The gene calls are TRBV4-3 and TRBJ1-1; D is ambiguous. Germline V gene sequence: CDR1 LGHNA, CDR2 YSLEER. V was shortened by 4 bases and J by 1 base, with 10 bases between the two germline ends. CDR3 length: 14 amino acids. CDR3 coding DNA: TGCGCCAGCAGCCCCCGTATGGGGAACACTGAAGCTTTCTTT. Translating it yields CASSPRMGNTEAFF.

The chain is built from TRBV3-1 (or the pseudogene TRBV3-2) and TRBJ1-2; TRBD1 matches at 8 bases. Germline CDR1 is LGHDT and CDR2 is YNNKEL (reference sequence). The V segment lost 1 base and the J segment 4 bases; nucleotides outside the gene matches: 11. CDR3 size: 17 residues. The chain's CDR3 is CASSQVAFPTGGYGYTF. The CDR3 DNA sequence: TGTGCCAGCAGCCAAGTGGCCTTTCCTACAGGGGGCTATGGCTACACCTTC.

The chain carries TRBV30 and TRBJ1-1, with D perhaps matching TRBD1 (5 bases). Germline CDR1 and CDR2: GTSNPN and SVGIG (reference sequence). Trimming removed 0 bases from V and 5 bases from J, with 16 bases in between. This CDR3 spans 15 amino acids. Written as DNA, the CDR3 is TGTGCCTGGAGTGTTGTTTGGGGGTCTAGAACTGAAGCTTTCTTT. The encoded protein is CAWSVVWGSRTEAFF.

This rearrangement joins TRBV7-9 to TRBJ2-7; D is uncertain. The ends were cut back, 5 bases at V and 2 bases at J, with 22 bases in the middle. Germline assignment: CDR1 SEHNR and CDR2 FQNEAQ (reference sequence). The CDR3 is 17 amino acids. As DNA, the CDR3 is TGTGCCAGCAGCCCCCGCGTCCCCCGAGCAGGAGCCTACGAGCAGTACTTC. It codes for CASSPRVPRAGAYEQYF.

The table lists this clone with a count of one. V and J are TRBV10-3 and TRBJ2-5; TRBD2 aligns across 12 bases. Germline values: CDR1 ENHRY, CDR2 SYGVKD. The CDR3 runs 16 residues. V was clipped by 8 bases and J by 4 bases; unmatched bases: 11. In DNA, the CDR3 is TGTGCCATCGGGGGGAACGGACTAGCGGGGTCAGAGACCCAGTACTTC. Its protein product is CAIGGNGLAGSETQYF.

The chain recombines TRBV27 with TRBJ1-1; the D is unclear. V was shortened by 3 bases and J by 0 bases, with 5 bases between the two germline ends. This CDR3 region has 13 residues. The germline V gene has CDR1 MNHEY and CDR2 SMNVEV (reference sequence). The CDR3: CASSFLLNTEAFF. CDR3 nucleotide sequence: TGTGCCAGCAGTTTCCTCCTGAACACTGAAGCTTTCTTT.

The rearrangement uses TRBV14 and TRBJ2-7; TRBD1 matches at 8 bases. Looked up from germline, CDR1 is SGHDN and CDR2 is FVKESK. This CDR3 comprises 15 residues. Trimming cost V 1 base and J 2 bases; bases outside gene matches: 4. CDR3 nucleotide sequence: TGTGCCAGCAGCCAAGGAACAGGGGGTCCCTACGAGCAGTACTTC. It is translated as CASSQGTGGPYEQYF.

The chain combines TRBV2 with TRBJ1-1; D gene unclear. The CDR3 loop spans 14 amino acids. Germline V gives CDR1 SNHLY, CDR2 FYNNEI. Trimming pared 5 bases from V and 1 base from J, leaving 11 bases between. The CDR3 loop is CASSRGSKNTEAFF. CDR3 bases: TGTGCCAGCAGTCGTGGCAGTAAGAACACTGAAGCTTTCTTT.

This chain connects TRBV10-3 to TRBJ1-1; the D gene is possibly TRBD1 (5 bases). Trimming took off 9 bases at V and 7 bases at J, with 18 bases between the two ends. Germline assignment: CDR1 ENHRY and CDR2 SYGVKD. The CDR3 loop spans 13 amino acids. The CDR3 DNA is TGTGCCATACGACGACCCGGGGCCGATGAAGCTTTCTTT. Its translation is CAIRRPGADEAFF.

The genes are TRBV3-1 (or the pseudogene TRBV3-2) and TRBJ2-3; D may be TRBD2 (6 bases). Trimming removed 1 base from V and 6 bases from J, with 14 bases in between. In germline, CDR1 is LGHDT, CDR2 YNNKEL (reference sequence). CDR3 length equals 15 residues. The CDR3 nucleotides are TGTGCCAGCAGCCAAGGGAGGGGCCCTGGGGATACGCAGTATTTT. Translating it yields CASSQGRGPGDTQYF.

The CDR3 region is CASRPGQGNSPLHF. The CDR3 DNA reads as TGTGCCAGCAGACCGGGACAGGGGAATTCACCCCTCCACTTT. The chain couples TRBV2 to TRBJ1-6, with 10 bases aligning to TRBD1. The V segment lost 6 bases and the J segment 7 bases; nucleotides outside the gene matches: 3. CDR3 length equals 14 residues. The germline gives CDR1 SNHLY, CDR2 FYNNEI.